The 10 T cell receptor beta chains listed next were all sequenced from one sample in a study of identical twins. TCRdb independently ran MiXCR on the 5' RACE reads; one entry per CDR3 protein. Of 450,000 or so distinct CDR3 sequences in the sample, roughly an eighth were seen once. The data were also submitted as part of a second study, on yellow fever vaccine responses in identical twins.

The material sequenced was CD4+ T cells sorted from blood. The source of these receptors is a woman between 18 and 29 years old in good health.

The chain has TRBV3-1 and TRBJ2-7; 9 nucleotides line up with TRBD2. Per the germline V gene, CDR1 is LGHDT and CDR2 is YNNKEL (reference sequence). The CDR3 spans 16 residues. Germline trimming cut 1 base from V and 0 bases from J; bases unmatched to any gene: 4. CDR3 protein: CASSQVSGGSSYEQYF. The CDR3 DNA follows: TGTGCCAGCAGCCAAGTTAGCGGGGGAAGCTCCTACGAGCAGTACTTC.

This clonotype has just a few counts. The chain recombines TRBV25-1 with TRBJ1-1; no clear D gene. CDR1 and CDR2 from the germline V gene are MGHDK and SYGVNS. The V end lost 0 bases, the J end lost 5 bases, and 10 bases lay between the germline ends. The CDR3 runs 14 residues. CDR3 region: CASSEYGDRTEAFF. The CDR3 coding sequence is TGTGCCAGCAGTGAATATGGGGATCGAACTGAAGCTTTCTTT.

The genes are TRBV14 and TRBJ1-1, with D maybe TRBD1 (6 bases). V was trimmed by 1 base and J by 3 bases, leaving 12 bases between them. This CDR3 contains 15 residues. Germline V gene lookup returns CDR1 SGHDN and CDR2 FVKESK. CDR3 sequence reads: CASSQARGMYTEAFF. The CDR3 DNA follows: TGTGCCAGCAGCCAAGCCAGGGGTATGTACACTGAAGCTTTCTTT.

The table lists this clonotype with a few counts. This chain uses TRBV11-2 with TRBJ2-1; 7 nucleotides align to TRBD2. CDR3 length equals 15 residues. V gave up 0 bases and J gave up 6 bases; unmatched junction bases: 5. The germline V gene has CDR1 SGHAT and CDR2 FQNNGV. In DNA, the CDR3 is TGTGCCAGCAGCTTAGATCGAGCGGGGTTCAATGAGCAGTTCTTC. This encodes CASSLDRAGFNEQFF.

This clonotype was seen only a few times. The chain joins TRBV14 to TRBJ1-4, with D possibly matching TRBD1 (5 bases). V lost 2 bases and J 6 bases, leaving 13 bases between the germline ends. The germline V gene encodes CDR1 SGHDN and CDR2 FVKESK. The CDR3 spans 15 residues. The CDR3 DNA is TGTGCCAGCAGCCAAACCCGACAGACGGATGAAAAACTGTTTTTT. Residues: CASSQTRQTDEKLFF.

There are a few counts of this clonotype. The rearrangement links TRBV9 to TRBJ1-5; D remains unclear. The CDR3 sequence is 14 residues long. Deletions cut 2 bases from V and 2 bases from J, with 8 bases between. The V gene's germline CDR1 is SGDLS and CDR2 YYNGEE. In DNA, the CDR3 is TGTGCCAGCAGCGTTGGGCCCGGCAATCAGCCCCAGCATTTT. Its translation is CASSVGPGNQPQHF.

In its sample, this clonotype was seen a few times. The J gene is TRBJ1-1, the V gene TRBV28; 8 positions match TRBD1. V was clipped by 6 bases and J by 1 base; unmatched bases: 1. CDR1 and CDR2 (germline): MDHEN, SYDVKM. This CDR3 has 13 residues. The CDR3 reads CASSTGGNTEAFF. The CDR3 coding sequence is TGTGCCAGCAGCACAGGGGGGAACACTGAAGCTTTCTTT.

This clonotype came up many times. The chain recombines TRBV20-1 with TRBJ1-1, with TRBD1 as a possible D gene (6 bases). Trimming cost V 5 bases and J 1 base, with 14 bases left between them. Germline V gene sequence: CDR1 DFQATT, CDR2 SNEGSKA (reference sequence). This CDR3 region has 14 residues. CDR3 DNA sequence: TGCAGTGCTGGAGCCGGGACAAAGAACACTGAAGCTTTCTTT. Protein: CSAGAGTKNTEAFF.

A few counts support this clonotype. The J gene is TRBJ2-2, the V gene TRBV29-1, with D tentatively TRBD1 or TRBD2 (6 bases each). The V and J ends lost 6 bases and 5 bases respectively, with 16 bases between them. Germline CDR1 and CDR2: SQVTM and ANQGSEA. The CDR3 spans 14 residues. This CDR3 reads CSVSRGVGTGELFF. Here the CDR3 DNA reads TGCAGCGTCTCTAGGGGGGTTGGAACCGGGGAGCTGTTTTTT.

This clonotype was seen a few times. The gene calls are TRBV6-2 or TRBV6-3 and TRBJ1-5; no definite D call. Germline CDR1 MNHEY, CDR2 SVGEGT. The CDR3 totals 13 residues. Trimming removed 2 bases at V and 3 bases at J, with 5 bases between. The CDR3 nucleotides are TGTGCCAGCAGTTACGAGATCAATCAGCCCCAGCATTTT. Its protein is CASSYEINQPQHF.